This section outlines one T cell receptor beta chain sequence together with its context. This sample was taken from a study of control samples from healthy donors and cancer patients. This CDR3 spans 14 amino acids. The germline gives CDR1 LGHDT, CDR2 YNNKEL (reference sequence). V lost 0 bases to trimming and J lost 4 bases, with 10 bases between them. Measured with immunoSEQ multiplex PCR; TCRdb has only the in-frame clones, and not every one. The sample contains 100,000 to 150,000 clones, around 87% of which appear only once. The sequence was collected from a man in his fifties or sixties in good health. The rearrangement links TRBV3-1 (or the pseudogene TRBV3-2) to TRBJ2-7; no clear D. Sequencing was performed on blood. In nucleotides, the CDR3 is TGTGCCAGCAGCCAAGATCCCCAAAGTTACGAGCAGTACTTC. Encoded protein: CASSQDPQSYEQYF.